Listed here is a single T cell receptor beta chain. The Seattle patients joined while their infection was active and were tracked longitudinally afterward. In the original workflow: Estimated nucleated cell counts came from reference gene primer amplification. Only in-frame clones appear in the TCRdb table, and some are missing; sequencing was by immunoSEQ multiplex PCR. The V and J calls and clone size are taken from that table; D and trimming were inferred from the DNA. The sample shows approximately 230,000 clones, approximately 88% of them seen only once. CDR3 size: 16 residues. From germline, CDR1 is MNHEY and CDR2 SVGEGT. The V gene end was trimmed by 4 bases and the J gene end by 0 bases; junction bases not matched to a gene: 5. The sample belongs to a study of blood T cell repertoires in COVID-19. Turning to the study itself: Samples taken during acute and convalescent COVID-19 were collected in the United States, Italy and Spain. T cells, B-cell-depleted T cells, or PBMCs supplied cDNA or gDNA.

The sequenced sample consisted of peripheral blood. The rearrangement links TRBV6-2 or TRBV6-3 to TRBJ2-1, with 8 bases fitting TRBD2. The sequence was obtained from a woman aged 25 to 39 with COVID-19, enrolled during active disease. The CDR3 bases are TGTGCCAGCAGTTCAGGCGGGGGGAGCTCCTACAATGAGCAGTTCTTC. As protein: CASSSGGGSSYNEQFF.